These 3 T cell receptor beta chains were all obtained from the same sample, sequenced in a study of CD8 T cells in Susac syndrome. A quantity of about 0.5 to 1 ug RNA underwent reverse transcription using random hexamers. TCRdb re-called the immunoSEQ multiplex PCR reads through MiXCR, storing one row per CDR3 protein. The table shows about 210,000 distinct CDR3 sequences, with about 95% occurring only once. The specimen sequenced was CD4+ T cells from PBMCs. The receptors here all came from a human donor with multiple sclerosis.

The V call is TRBV10-3, the J call TRBJ2-1; possibly TRBD2 for D (6 bases). CDR1 and CDR2 (germline): ENHRY, SYGVKD. This CDR3 region has 11 residues. Trimming pared 5 bases from V and 9 bases from J, leaving 8 bases between. The CDR3 loop reads CAISTSTEQFF. In nucleotides, the CDR3 is TGTGCCATCAGTACTAGCACTGAGCAGTTCTTC.

The genes are TRBV4-1 and TRBJ2-7; the D gene is possibly TRBD2 (5 bases). From germline, CDR1 is MGHRA and CDR2 YSYEKL. The CDR3 is 16 amino acids. The V end lost 2 bases, the J end lost 0 bases, and 14 bases lay between the germline ends. The CDR3 here is CASSQPMRESSYEQYF. The CDR3 DNA reads as TGCGCCAGCAGCCAACCAATGAGGGAGAGCTCCTACGAGCAGTACTTC.

V gene TRBV20-1 combines with J gene TRBJ2-3; D possibly corresponds to TRBD2 (6 bases). Per the germline V gene, CDR1 is DFQATT and CDR2 is SNEGSKA (reference sequence). The ends were cut back, 4 bases at V and 3 bases at J, with 14 bases in the middle. The CDR3 covers 14 residues. Here the CDR3 reads CSATEWGVTDTQYF. The CDR3, as DNA: TGCAGTGCTACCGAGTGGGGGGTAACAGATACGCAGTATTTT.